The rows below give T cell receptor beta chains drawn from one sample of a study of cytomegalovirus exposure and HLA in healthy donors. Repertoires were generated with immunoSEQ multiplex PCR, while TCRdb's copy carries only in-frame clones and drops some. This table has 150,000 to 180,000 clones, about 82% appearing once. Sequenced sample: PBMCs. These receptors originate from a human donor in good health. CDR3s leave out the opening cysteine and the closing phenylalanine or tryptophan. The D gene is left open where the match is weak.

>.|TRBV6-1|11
ASRGGNNEKLF
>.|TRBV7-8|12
ASRKIKASYEQY
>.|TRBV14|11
ASSQAGLYEQY
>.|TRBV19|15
ASEPNSGPSSYNEQF
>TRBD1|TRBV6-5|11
ASRDRGPSPLH
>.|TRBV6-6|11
ASKGSGEDEQF
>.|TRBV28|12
ASSLIPSSYEQY
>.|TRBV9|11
ASSVGSNYEQY
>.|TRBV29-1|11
SVEGLLRTEAF
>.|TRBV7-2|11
ASSLGVVETQY
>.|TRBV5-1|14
ASSRIPGKMDYEQY
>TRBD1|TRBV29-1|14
SVFAGTGFFTGELF
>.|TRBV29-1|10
SVEDLGSEAF
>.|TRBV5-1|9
ASSSSTEAF
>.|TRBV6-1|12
ASSEGALNTEAF
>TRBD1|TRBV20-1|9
SATGQGQQF
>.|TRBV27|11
ASSLYDLVIRF
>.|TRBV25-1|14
ASSDSDSGVTDTQY
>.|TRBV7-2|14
ASSFFFPPYNSPLH
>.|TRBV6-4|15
ASSDPTDRPKYNEQF
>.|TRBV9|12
ASNTAGQAGELF
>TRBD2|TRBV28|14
ASSPPGAGGYNEQF
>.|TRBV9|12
ASSDGWQGNGYT
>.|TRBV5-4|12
ASRRSQGSDTQY
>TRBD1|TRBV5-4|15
ASNLGQGVLGANVLT
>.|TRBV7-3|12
ASSPGLYGNTIY
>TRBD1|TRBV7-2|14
ASSNLYRGRNSPLH
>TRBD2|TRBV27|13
ASTSGRLAGGGEF
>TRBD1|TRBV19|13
ASRRTGNSNQPQH
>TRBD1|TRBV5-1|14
ASSLATGTVNTEAF
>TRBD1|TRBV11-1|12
ASTGDSSYNEQF
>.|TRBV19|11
ASSNQGNQPQH
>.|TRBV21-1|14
ASSNHRDRGVGEQY
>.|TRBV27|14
ASSIAGSTTDNEQF
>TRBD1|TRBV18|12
ASSRQGNTGELF
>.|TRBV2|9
ASREGETQY
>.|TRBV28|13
ASSLLPGTPRGAF
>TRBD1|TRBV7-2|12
ASSSRQGSTEAF
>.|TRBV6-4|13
ASSDSIVSTDTQY
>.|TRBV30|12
AWSEGPRDQPQH
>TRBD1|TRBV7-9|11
ASSPDRGNEAF
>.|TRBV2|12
ASRIMGGIEKLF
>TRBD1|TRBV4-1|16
ASSQRGQRSSYNSPLH
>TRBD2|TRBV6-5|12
ASRKVGLAYEQY
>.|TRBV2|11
ASSRAGNQPQH
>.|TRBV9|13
ASSVGTINTGELF
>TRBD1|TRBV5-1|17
ASSLGTGEYPSGANVLT
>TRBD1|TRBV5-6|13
ASSDAGTGWYEQY